This TCR beta chain was profiled in a study of shared clonotypes between healthy human individuals. Researchers ran the assay at a deep level. The sorted-subset replicate PCRs were given around 200 ng DNA, which is tens of thousands of T cell genomes. Using immunoSEQ multiplex PCR, the repertoire was profiled, and TCRdb retains in-frame clones only, with some absent. The sample holds about 380,000 clones, about 96% seen once. Germline CDR1 reads MGHDK; CDR2 reads SYGVNS. Trimming cost V 9 bases and J 3 bases, with 18 bases left between them. The CDR3 is 15 amino acids. This receptor was taken from a young man in good health. The chain uses TRBV25-1 and TRBJ1-5; D remains ambiguous. The sample consisted of memory CD8+ T cells sorted from blood. Subset meaning: CD45RO+ cells pooled with CCR7-negative TemRA cells. The DNA for the CDR3 is TGTGCCAGTAGAGTCGGGATTAGGCCCAATCAGCCCCAGCATTTT. This codes for CASRVGIRPNQPQHF.